This TCR beta chain was observed in a study of blood T cell repertoires in COVID-19. Produced via immunoSEQ multiplex PCR; TCRdb's table is partial and in-frame only. The table records hundreds of thousands of clones, approximately 86% of them present only once. The CDR3 has 16 residues. The germline V gene encodes CDR1 KGHDR and CDR2 SFDVKD. V lost 2 bases, J lost 2 bases, and 1 base stayed unmatched. The origin of this receptor is a woman aged 55-69 years with COVID-19, enrolled during active disease. The sequenced material came from peripheral blood. The gene calls are TRBV24-1 and TRBJ2-1, with 11 bases matching TRBD2. The DNA for the CDR3 is TGTGCCACCAGTGATTCACTAGCGGGGGCCTACAATGAGCAGTTCTTC. It is translated as CATSDSLAGAYNEQFF.